This T cell receptor beta chain was documented in a study of blood T cell repertoires in COVID-19. For the study at large: Samples representing acute and convalescent COVID-19 were sourced from the United States, Italy and Spain. The cDNA or gDNA used as material had been derived from T cells, B-cell-depleted T cells, or PBMCs.

Authors' processing steps: Scientists estimated how many nucleated cells there were by amplifying reference gene primers. This table comes from immunoSEQ multiplex PCR, and its TCRdb copy is limited to in-frame clones, with some not included. For V, J and clone size, that table is used; D and trimming come from the DNA. The sample has around 80,000 clones; around 81% are singletons. Trimming cost V 5 bases and J 3 bases, with 14 bases left between them. The CDR3 runs 14 residues. Germline V gives CDR1 SEHNR, CDR2 FQNEAQ (reference sequence). Sequenced sample: peripheral blood. The receptor comes from a human donor in a cohort sampled during active COVID-19. The gene calls are TRBV7-9 and TRBJ2-7; D ambiguous. In DNA, the CDR3 is TGTGCCAGCAGCGTAACAGCAGTTCACTACGAGCAGTACTTC. As protein: CASSVTAVHYEQYF.